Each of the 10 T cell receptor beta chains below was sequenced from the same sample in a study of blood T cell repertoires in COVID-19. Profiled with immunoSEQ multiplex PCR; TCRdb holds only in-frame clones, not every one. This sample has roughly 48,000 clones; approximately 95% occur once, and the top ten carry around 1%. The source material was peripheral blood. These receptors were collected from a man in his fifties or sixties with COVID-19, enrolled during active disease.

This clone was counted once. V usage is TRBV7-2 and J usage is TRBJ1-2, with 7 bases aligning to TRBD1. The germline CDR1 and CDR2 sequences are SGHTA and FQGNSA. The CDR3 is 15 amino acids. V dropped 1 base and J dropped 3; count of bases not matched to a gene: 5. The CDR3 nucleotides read TGTGCCAGCAGCTTAGGAGACAGGGTCCACTATGGCTACACCTTC. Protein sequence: CASSLGDRVHYGYTF.

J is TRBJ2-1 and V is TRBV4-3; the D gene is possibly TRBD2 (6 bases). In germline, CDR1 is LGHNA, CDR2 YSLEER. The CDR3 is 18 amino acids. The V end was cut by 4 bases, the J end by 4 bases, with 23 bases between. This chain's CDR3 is CASSPWGPAGPGYNEQFF. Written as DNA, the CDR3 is TGCGCCAGCAGCCCATGGGGTCCGGCGGGACCGGGTTACAATGAGCAGTTCTTC.

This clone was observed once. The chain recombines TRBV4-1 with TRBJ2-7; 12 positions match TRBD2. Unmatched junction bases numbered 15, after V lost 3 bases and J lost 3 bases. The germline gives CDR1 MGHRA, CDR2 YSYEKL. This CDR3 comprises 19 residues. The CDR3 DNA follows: TGCGCCAGCAGCCACCCCAACACGGCGACTAGCGGGAGAGGCTACGAGCAGTACTTC. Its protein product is CASSHPNTATSGRGYEQYF.

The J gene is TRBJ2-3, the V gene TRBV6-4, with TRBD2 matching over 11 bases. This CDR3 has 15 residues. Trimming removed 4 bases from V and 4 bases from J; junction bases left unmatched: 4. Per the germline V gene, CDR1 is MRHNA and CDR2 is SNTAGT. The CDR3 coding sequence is TGTGCCAGCAGTGCACTAGCGGGAGAGGCAGATACGCAGTATTTT. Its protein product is CASSALAGEADTQYF.

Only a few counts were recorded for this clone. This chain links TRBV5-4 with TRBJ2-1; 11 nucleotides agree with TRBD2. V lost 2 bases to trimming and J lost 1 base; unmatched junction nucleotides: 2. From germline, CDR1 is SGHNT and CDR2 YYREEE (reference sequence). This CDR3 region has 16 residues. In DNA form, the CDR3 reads TGTGCCAGCAGCTTAGGGACTAGCGGATCCTACAATGAGCAGTTCTTC. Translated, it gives CASSLGTSGSYNEQFF.

The CDR3 protein is CASSPHDTSADTGELFF. The CDR3 bases are TGTGCCAGCAGCCCCCACGATACTAGCGCCGACACCGGGGAGCTGTTTTTT. The rearrangement links TRBV9 to TRBJ2-2; TRBD2 matches 7 bases. Per the germline V gene, CDR1 is SGDLS and CDR2 is YYNGEE. V was pared by 4 bases and J by 3 bases, with 12 bases of the junction left unmatched. The CDR3 contains 17 residues.

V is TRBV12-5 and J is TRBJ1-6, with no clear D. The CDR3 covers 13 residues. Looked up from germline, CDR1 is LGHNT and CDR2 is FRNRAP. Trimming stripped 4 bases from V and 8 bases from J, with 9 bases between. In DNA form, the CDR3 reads TGTGCTAGTGGTTCGTTAAGAGATTCACCCCTCCACTTT. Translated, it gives CASGSLRDSPLHF.

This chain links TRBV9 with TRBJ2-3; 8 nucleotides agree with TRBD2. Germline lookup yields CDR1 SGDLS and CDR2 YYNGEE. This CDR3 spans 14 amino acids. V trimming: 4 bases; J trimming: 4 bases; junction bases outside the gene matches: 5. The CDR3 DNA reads TGTGCCAGCAGCCCCGGACTAGCATCAGATACGCAGTATTTT. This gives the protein CASSPGLASDTQYF.

The CDR3 region has the DNA TGTGCCAGCTCACCACCCGGAGGGGGCCCCTACAATGAGCAGTTCTTC. Protein sequence: CASSPPGGGPYNEQFF. The V and J genes are TRBV18 and TRBJ2-1, with D tentatively TRBD1 (7 bases). This CDR3 contains 16 residues. Germline V gives CDR1 KGHSH, CDR2 LQKENI. V was pared by 0 bases and J by 2 bases, with 11 bases between. The full variable domain, its missing parts supplied by reference TRBV18 and TRBJ2-1, is NAGVMQNPRHLVRRRGQEARLRCSPMKGHSHVYWYRQLPEEGLKFMVYLQKENIIDESGMPKERFSAEFPKEGPSILRIQQVVRGDSAAYFCASSPPGGGPYNEQFFGPGTRLTVL.

In DNA, the CDR3 is TGTGCCAGCAGTGGAGGGTTAAGGGAAGCTTTCTTT. It encodes CASSGGLREAFF. This chain uses TRBV6-6 with TRBJ1-1, with D unresolved. The CDR3 covers 12 residues. V gave up 5 bases and J gave up 8 bases, with 12 bases separating them. Germline V gene lookup returns CDR1 MNHNY and CDR2 SVGAGI (reference sequence).